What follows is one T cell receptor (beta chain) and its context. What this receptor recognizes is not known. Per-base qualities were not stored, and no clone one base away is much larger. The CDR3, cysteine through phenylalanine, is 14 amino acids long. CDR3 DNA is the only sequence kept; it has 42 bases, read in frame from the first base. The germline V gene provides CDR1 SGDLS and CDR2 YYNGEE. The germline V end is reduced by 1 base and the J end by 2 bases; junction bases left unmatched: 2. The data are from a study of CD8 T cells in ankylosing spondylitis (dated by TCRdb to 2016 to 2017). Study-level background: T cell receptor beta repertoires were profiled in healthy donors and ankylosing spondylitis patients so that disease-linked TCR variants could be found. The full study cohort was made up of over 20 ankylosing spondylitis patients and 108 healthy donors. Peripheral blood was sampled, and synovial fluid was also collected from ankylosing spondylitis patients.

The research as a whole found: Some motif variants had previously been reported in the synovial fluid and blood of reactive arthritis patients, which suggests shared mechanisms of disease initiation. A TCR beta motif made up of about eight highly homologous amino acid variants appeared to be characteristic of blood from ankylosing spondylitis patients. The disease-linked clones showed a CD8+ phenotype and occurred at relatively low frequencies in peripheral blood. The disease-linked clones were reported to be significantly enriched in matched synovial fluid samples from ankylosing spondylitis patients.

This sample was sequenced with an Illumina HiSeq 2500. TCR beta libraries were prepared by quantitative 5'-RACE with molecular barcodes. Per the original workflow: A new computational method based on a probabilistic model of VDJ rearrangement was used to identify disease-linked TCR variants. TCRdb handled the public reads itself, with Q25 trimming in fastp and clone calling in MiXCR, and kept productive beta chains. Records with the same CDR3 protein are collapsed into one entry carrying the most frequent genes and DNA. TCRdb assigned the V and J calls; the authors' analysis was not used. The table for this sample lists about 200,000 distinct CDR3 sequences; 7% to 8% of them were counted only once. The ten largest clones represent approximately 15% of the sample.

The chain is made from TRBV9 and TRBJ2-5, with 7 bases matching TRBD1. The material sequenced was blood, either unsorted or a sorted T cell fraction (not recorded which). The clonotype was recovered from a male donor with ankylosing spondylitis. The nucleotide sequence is TGTGCCAGCAGCGTAAGGACAGGTCAAGAGACCCAGTACTTC. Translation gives CASSVRTGQETQYF.